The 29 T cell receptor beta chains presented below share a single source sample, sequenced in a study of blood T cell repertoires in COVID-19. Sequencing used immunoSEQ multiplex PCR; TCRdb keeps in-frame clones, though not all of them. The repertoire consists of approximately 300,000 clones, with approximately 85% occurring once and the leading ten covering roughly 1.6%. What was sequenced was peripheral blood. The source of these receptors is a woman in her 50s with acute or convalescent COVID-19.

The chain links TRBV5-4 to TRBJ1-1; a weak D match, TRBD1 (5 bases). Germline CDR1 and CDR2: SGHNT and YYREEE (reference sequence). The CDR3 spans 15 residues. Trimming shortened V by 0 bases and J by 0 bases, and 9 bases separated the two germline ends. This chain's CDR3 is CASSLGGGMNTEAFF. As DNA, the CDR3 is TGTGCCAGCAGCTTGGGGGGGGGAATGAACACTGAAGCTTTCTTT.

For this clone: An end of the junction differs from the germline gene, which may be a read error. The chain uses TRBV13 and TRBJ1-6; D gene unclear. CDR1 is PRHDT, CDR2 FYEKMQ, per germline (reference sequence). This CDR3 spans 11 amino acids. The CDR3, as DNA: TGTGCCAGCAGCTTAACCTCACTCCTCCACTTT. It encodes CASSLTSLLHF.

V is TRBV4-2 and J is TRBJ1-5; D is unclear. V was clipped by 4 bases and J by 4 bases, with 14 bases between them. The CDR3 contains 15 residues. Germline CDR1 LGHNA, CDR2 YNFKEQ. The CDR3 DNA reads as TGTGCCAGCAGCCCCGTCCCCGGTCTTAATCAGCCCCAGCATTTT. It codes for CASSPVPGLNQPQHF.

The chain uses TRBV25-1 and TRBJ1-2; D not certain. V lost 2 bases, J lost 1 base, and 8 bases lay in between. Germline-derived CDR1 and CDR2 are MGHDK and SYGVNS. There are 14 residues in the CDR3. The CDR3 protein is CASSETSFNYGYTF. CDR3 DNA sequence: TGTGCCAGCAGTGAAACAAGTTTTAACTATGGCTACACCTTC.

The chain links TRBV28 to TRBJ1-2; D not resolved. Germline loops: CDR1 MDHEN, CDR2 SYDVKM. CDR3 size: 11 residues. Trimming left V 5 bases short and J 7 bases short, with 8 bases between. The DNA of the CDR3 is TGTGCCAGCAGTGCCCCGCGTGGCTACACCTTC. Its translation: CASSAPRGYTF.

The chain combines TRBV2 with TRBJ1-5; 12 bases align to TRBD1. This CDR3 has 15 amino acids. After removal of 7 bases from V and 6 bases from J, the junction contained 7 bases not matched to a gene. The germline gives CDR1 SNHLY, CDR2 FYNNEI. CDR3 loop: CASNYGTGGVQPQHF. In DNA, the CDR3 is TGTGCCAGCAACTACGGGACAGGGGGCGTTCAGCCCCAGCATTTT. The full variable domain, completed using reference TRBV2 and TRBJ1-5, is EPEVTQTPSHQVTQMGQEVILRCVPISNHLYFYWYRQILGQKVEFLVSFYNNEISEKSEIFDDQFSVERPDGSNFTLKIRSTKLEDSAMYFCASNYGTGGVQPQHFGDGTRLSIL.

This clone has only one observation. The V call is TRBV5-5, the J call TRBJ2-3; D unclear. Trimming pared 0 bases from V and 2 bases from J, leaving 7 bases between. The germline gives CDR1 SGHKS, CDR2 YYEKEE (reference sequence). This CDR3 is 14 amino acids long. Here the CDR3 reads CASSLERLTDTQYF. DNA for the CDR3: TGTGCCAGCAGCTTGGAGAGACTCACAGATACGCAGTATTTT. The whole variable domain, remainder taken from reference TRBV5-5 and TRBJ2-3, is DAGVTQSPTHLIKTRGQQVTLRCSPISGHKSVSWYQQVLGQGPQFIFQYYEKEERGRGNFPDRFSARQFPNYSSELNVNALLLGDSALYLCASSLERLTDTQYFGPGTRLTVL.

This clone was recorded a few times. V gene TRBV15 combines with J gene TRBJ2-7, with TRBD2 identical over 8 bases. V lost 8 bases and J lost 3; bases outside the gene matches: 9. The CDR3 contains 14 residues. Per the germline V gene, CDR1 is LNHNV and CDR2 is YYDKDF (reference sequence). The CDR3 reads CATQNSGSYYEQYF. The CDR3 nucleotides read TGTGCCACCCAGAACAGCGGGAGTTACTACGAGCAGTACTTC.

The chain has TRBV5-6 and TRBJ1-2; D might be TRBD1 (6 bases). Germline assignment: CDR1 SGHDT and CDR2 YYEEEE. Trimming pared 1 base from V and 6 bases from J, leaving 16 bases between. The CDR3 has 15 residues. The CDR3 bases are TGTGCCAGCAGCTTGAGGCCAGGGGTCTTTCATGGCTACACCTTC. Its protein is CASSLRPGVFHGYTF. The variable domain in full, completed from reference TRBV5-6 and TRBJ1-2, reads DAGVTQSPTHLIKTRGQQVTLRCSPKSGHDTVSWYQQALGQGPQFIFQYYEEEERQRGNFPDRFSGHQFPNYSSELNVNALLLGDSALYLCASSLRPGVFHGYTFGSGTRLTVV.

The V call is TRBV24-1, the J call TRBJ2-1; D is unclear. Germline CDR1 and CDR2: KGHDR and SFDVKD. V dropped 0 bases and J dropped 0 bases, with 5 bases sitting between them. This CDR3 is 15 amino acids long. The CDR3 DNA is TGTGCCACCAGTGATTTGCCCGTCTCCTACAATGAGCAGTTCTTC. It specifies CATSDLPVSYNEQFF.

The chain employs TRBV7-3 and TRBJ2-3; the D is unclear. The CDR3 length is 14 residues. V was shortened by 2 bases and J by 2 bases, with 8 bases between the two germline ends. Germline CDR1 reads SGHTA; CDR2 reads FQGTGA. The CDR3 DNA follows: TGTGCCAGCAGCTTATTAGGAGTCACAGATACGCAGTATTTT. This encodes CASSLLGVTDTQYF.

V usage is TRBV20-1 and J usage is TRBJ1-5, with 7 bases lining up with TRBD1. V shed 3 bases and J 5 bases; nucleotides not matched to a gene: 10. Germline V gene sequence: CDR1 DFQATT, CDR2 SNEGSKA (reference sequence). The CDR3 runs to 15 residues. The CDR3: CSASPYDRVDQPQHF. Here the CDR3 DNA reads TGCAGTGCTAGTCCCTACGACAGGGTCGATCAGCCCCAGCATTTT.

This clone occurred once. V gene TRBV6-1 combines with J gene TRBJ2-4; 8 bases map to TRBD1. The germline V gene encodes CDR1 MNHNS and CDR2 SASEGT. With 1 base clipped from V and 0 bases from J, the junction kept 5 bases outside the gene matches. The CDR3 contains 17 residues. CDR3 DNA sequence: TGTGCCAGCAGTGAAGGACAGGGGAGGATAGCCAAAAACATTCAGTACTTC. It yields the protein CASSEGQGRIAKNIQYF.

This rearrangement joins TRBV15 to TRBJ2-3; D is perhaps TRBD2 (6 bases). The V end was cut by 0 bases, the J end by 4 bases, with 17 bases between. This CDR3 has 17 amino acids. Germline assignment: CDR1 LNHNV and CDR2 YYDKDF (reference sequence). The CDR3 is CATSRDRGIQRADTQYF. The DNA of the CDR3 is TGTGCCACCAGCAGAGATCGGGGGATCCAACGCGCAGATACGCAGTATTTT.

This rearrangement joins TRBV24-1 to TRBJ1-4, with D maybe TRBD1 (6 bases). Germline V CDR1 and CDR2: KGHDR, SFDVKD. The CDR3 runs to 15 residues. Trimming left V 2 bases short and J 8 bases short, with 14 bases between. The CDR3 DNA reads TGTGCCACCAGTGATTCCAGGGGCATTCCCGAAAAACTGTTTTTT. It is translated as CATSDSRGIPEKLFF.

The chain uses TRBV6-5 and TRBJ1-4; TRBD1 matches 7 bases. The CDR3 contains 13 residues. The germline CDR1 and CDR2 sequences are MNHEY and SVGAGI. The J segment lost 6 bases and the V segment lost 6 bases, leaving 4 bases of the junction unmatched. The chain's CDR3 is CASSRGEDEKLFF. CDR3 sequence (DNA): TGTGCCAGCAGCAGGGGGGAAGATGAAAAACTGTTTTTT.

CDR3 sequence (DNA): TGTGCCAGCAGCTTAGGCAGGGAAAGCGATGGCTACACCTTC. Translating gives CASSLGRESDGYTF. This chain uses TRBV11-2 with TRBJ1-2; maybe TRBD1 (5 bases). The CDR3 is 14 amino acids. Germline V gene data show CDR1 as SGHAT and CDR2 as FQNNGV. Between the trimmed V and J ends, which lost 1 base and 6 bases, there was a span of 12 bases.

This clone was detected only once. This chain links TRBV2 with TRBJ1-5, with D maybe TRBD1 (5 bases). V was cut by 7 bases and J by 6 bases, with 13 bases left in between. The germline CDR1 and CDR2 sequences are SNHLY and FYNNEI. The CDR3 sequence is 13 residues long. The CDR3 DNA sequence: TGTGCCAGCAATTCGCGGGGCCCTCAGCCCCAGCATTTT. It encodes CASNSRGPQPQHF.

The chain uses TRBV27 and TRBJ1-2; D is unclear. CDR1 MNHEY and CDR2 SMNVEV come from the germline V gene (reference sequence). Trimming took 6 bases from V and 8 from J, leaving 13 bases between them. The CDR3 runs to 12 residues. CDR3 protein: CASSTDYKGYTF. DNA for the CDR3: TGTGCCAGCAGCACAGACTATAAGGGCTACACCTTC.

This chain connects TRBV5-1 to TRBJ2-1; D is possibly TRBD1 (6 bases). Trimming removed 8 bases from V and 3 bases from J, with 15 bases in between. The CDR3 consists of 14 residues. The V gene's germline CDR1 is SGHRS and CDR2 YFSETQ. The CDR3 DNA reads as TGCGCCAGTGACACACCCAGGGGCTACAATGAGCAGTTCTTC. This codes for CASDTPRGYNEQFF.

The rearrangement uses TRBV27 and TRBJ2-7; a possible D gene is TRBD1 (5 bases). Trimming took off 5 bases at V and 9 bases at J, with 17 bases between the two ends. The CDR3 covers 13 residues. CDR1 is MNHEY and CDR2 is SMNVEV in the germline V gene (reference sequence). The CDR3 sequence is CASSLRRQMGQYF. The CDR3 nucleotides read TGTGCCAGCAGTCTCCGCCGACAGATGGGGCAGTACTTC.

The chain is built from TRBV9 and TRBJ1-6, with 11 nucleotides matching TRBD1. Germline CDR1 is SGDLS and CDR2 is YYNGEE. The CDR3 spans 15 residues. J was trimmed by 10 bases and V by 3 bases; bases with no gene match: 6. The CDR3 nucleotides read TGTGCCAGCAGCGCAGGACAGGGGGCGGAATCACCCCTCCACTTT. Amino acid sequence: CASSAGQGAESPLHF.

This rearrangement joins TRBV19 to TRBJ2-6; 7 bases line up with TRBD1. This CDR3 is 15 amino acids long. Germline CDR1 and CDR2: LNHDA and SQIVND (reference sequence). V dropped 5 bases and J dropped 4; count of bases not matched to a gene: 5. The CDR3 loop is CASSGQVGGANVLTF. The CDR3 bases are TGTGCCAGTAGTGGACAGGTCGGGGGGGCCAACGTCCTGACTTTC.

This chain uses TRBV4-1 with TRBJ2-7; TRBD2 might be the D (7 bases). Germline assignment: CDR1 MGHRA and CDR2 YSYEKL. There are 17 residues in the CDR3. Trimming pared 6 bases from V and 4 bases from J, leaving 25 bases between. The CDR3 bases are TGCGCCAGCAGGCCGGACGATTTGGGCGGGGGCTCGTACGAGCAGTACTTC. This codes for CASRPDDLGGGSYEQYF.

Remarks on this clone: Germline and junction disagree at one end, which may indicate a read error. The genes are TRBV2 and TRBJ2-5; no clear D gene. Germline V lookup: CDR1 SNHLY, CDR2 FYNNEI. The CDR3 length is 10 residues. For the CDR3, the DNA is TGTGCCAGCAGCGAAGAGACCCAGTACTTC. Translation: CASSEETQYF.

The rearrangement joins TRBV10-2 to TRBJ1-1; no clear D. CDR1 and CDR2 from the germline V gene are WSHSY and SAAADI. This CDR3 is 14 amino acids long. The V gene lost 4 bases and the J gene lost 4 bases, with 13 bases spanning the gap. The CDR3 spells CASSAVSPGTEAFF. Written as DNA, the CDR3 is TGCGCCAGCAGTGCCGTATCCCCGGGCACTGAAGCTTTCTTT.

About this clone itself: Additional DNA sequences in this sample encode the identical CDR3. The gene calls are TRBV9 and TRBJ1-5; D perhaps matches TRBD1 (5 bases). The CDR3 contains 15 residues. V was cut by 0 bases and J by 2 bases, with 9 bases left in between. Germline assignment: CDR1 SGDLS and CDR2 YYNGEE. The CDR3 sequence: CASSVGGGGNQPQHF. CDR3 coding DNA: TGTGCCAGCAGCGTAGGAGGAGGGGGCAATCAGCCCCAGCATTTT.

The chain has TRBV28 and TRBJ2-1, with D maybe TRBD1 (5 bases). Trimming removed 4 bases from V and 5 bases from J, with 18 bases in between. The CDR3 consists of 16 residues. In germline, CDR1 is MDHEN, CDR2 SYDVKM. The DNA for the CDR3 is TGTGCCAGCAGTTGGGGCTATAATAGTAACAACAATGAGCAGTTCTTC. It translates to CASSWGYNSNNNEQFF. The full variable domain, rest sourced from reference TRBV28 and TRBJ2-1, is DVKVTQSSRYLVKRTGEKVFLECVQDMDHENMFWYRQDPGLGLRLIYFSYDVKMKEKGDIPEGYSVSREKKERFSLILESASTNQTSMYLCASSWGYNSNNNEQFFGPGTRLTVL.

In nucleotides, the CDR3 is TGTGCCAGCAGTTTCAGGACTGCTGCTGGCTACACCTTC. Its protein product is CASSFRTAAGYTF. This chain connects TRBV28 to TRBJ1-2, with D unresolved. Looked up from germline, CDR1 is MDHEN and CDR2 is SYDVKM. The CDR3 runs 13 residues. Trimming shortened V by 3 bases and J by 7 bases, and 12 bases separated the two germline ends.